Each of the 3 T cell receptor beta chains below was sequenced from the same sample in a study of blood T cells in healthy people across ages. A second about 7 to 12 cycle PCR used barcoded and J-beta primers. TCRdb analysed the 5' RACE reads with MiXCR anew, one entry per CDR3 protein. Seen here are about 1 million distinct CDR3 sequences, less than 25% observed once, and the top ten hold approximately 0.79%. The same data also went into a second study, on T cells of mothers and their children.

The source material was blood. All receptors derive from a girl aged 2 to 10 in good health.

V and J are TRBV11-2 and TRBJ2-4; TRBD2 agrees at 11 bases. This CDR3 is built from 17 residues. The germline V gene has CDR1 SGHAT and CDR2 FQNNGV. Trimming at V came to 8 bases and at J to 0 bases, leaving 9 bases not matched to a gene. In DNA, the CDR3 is TGTGCCAGCGCGCCCGGGACTAGCGGTTTAGCCAAAAACATTCAGTACTTC. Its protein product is CASAPGTSGLAKNIQYF.

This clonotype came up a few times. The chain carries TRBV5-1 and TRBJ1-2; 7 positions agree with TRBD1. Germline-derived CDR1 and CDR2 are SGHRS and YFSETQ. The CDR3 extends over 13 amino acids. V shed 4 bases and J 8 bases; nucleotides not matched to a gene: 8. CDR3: CASSQDREQGYTF. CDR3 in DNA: TGCGCCAGCAGCCAAGACAGGGAACAGGGCTACACCTTC.

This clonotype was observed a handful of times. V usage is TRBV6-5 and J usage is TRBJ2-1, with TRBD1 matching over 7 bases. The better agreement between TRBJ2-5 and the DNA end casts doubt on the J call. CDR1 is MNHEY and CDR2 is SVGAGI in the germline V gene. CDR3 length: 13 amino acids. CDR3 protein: CASGETGRRTQYF. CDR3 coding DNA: TGTGCCAGCGGCGAGACAGGGAGAAGGACCCAGTACTTC.